These T cell receptor beta chains were read from a single sample in a study of metastatic and nonmetastatic thyroid tumors. TCRdb re-called clones via MiXCR from the PCR reads. The sample includes 70,000 or so clones, 13% to 15% of them seen just once. What was sequenced was blood. These receptors were taken from a male donor with papillary thyroid cancer or a benign thyroid nodule (not recorded which). Some clones in this sample may be carry-over from other donors' samples. CDR3s include the opening cysteine and the closing phenylalanine or tryptophan. A D gene is named only where the DNA matches it firmly. Expanded clones are given a class, and other clones once, few, many or no size at all.

clone size	D gene	V gene	J gene	CDR3 length	CDR3 DNA	CDR3 protein
many	-	TRBV14	TRBJ1-2	12	TGTGCCAGCAGCCAAGGGGTCTATGGCTACACCTTC	CASSQGVYGYTF
many	TRBD1	TRBV6-1	TRBJ2-1	15	TGTGCCAGCACGGGACAGCCGTTTTCCTACAATGAGCAGTTCTTC	CASTGQPFSYNEQFF
many	-	TRBV3-1	TRBJ2-1	16	TGTGCCAGCAGGCAGAGCGGATTGAGCTCCTACAATGAGCAGTTCTTC	CASRQSGLSSYNEQFF
many	-	TRBV9	TRBJ2-3	17	TGTGCCAGCAGCGTAGCTCGCGGGGAACTACTCACAGATACGCAGTATTTT	CASSVARGELLTDTQYF
once	TRBD2	TRBV20-1	TRBJ2-7	15	TGCAGTGCTAGAGGTCCCGCGGGGGTCTCCTACGAGCAGTACTTC	CSARGPAGVSYEQYF
-	-	TRBV20-1	TRBJ1-2	13	TGCAGTGCACCAATTCTACAGGGAGCTGGCTACACCTTC	CSAPILQGAGYTF
many	TRBD2	TRBV11-2	TRBJ2-3	17	TGTGCCAGCAGCTTAGACATAAGTAGCGGGGGAACAGATACGCAGTATTTT	CASSLDISSGGTDTQYF
many	-	TRBV5-6	TRBJ2-1	11	TGTGCCAGCAGTTCCTACAATGAGCAGTTCTTC	CASSSYNEQFF
-	-	TRBV14	TRBJ2-4	17	TGTGCCAGCAGCCAAGAGGAGGCAGGGATAGCCAAAAACATTCAGTACTTC	CASSQEEAGIAKNIQYF
-	-	TRBV12-3/TRBV12-4	TRBJ2-7	14	TGTGCCAGCAGGCCTACTTTTCGCGGGGGCGATCAGTACTTC	CASRPTFRGGDQYF
few	-	TRBV28	TRBJ2-7	13	TGTGCCAGCATGGACTCAGGGTCCCTCGAGCAGTACTTC	CASMDSGSLEQYF
many	-	TRBV7-2	TRBJ2-2	14	TGTGCCAGCAGTTTCCAACGGAACACCGGGGAGCTGTTTTTT	CASSFQRNTGELFF
-	TRBD1	TRBV28	TRBJ2-2	14	TGTGCCAGCAGGGGACAGGGGGTCACCTGGGAGCTGTTTTTT	CASRGQGVTWELFF
few	TRBD1	TRBV6-1	TRBJ2-7	15	TGTGCCAGTCAGAAGATACAGGGGCGATCCTACGAGCAGCACTTC	CASQKIQGRSYEQHF
-	TRBD1	TRBV20-1	TRBJ1-6	15	TGCAGTGCTAGAGAAGTGGGACAGGGTAATTCACCCCTCCACTTT	CSAREVGQGNSPLHF
-	-	TRBV6-1	TRBJ2-4	12	TGTGCCACGGGGACTTTCAAAAACATTCAGTACTTC	CATGTFKNIQYF